Listed below are T cell receptor beta chains from one sample, sequenced in a study of CD8 T cells in ankylosing spondylitis. TCRdb ran MiXCR on the 5' RACE reads and lists one entry per CDR3 protein. In the table there are some 840,000 distinct CDR3 sequences, approximately 12% of which are singletons. Source material: blood, either unsorted or a sorted T cell fraction (not recorded which). Receptors originate from a male donor with ankylosing spondylitis. The CDR3 runs from the conserved cysteine through the conserved F or W. A D gene is named only where the DNA matches it firmly. Clone size appears in some rows only: once, few, many, or a class for an expanded clone.

TRBV15,.,few,14,TRBJ2-7,TGTGCCACCAGCAGAGAGAGGGCCCTCTACGAGCAGTACTTC,CATSRERALYEQYF
TRBV29-1,.,.,13,TRBJ1-6,TGCAGCGCCTTGACTAGTTTGGGGTCACCCCTCCACTTT,CSALTSLGSPLHF
TRBV20-1,.,.,14,TRBJ2-3,TGCAGTGCTAGGGGGGGCCCCAGACTAGATACGCAGTATTTT,CSARGGPRLDTQYF
TRBV2,TRBD1,.,17,TRBJ2-7,TGTGCCAGCAGTGTCATAACCGGGACAGGGGCCGGACGAGCGCAGTACTTC,CASSVITGTGAGRAQYF
TRBV11-2,TRBD1,few,16,TRBJ2-2,TGTGCCAGCAGCCAAAACCCGGACAGGGGCACCGGGGAGCTGTTTTTT,CASSQNPDRGTGELFF
TRBV20-1,TRBD1,few,15,TRBJ2-3,TGCAGTGCTAGCCCCCGGGACAGATTCACAGATACGCAGTATTTT,CSASPRDRFTDTQYF
TRBV20-1,.,.,14,TRBJ2-7,TGCAGTGCTAGAGCGGAGTCCGGATTATACGAGCAGTACTTC,CSARAESGLYEQYF
TRBV20-1,.,once,15,TRBJ2-5,TGCAGTGCTAGTGGTTCAGTGACAGACCAAGAGACCCAGTACTTC,CSASGSVTDQETQYF
TRBV6-2/TRBV6-3,TRBD2,few,16,TRBJ2-3,TGTGCCAGCAGTTACGGAGAGCGGGGAAACACAGATACGCAGTATTTT,CASSYGERGNTDTQYF
TRBV24-1,TRBD1,.,14,TRBJ1-1,TGTGCCACCAGGCGGACAGGGGAGCACACTGAAGCTTTCTTT,CATRRTGEHTEAFF
TRBV4-3,.,many,14,TRBJ2-3,TGCGCCAGCAGCCCGGCAGGGGTGGCAGATACGCAGTATTTT,CASSPAGVADTQYF
TRBV7-2,.,.,13,TRBJ2-1,TGTGCCAGCAGCCTAGTTAGTATGGCTGAGCAGTTCTTC,CASSLVSMAEQFF
TRBV27,TRBD1,.,15,TRBJ2-7,TGTGCCAGCAGCAACCTGGGGGGACAGGGCTACGAGCAGTACTTC,CASSNLGGQGYEQYF
TRBV12-3/TRBV12-4,.,.,14,TRBJ1-1,TGTGCCAGCAGTGCCCAGGCGGGGTACACTGAAGCTTTCTTT,CASSAQAGYTEAFF
TRBV4-3,.,.,17,TRBJ2-7,TGCGCCAGCAGCCAAGATCTTCCGGGACACCTTCCCTACGAGCAGTACTTC,CASSQDLPGHLPYEQYF
TRBV29-1,.,many,10,TRBJ1-1,TGCAGCGTCGGGAACCATGAAGCTTTCTTT,CSVGNHEAFF
TRBV28,.,few,14,TRBJ2-7,TGTGCCAGCAGCATCCCAACAGGAACCTACGAGCAGTACTTC,CASSIPTGTYEQYF
TRBV21-1,.,few,15,TRBJ2-7,TGTGCCAGCAGCCGGGCGGCCGCCTGCACCTACGAGCAGTACTTC,CASSRAAACTYEQYF
TRBV24-1,TRBD1,few,15,TRBJ2-3,TGTGCCACCAGTGCTGTGACAGGGGAGGCGGATACGCAGTATTTT,CATSAVTGEADTQYF
TRBV20-1,.,.,13,TRBJ2-7,TGCAGTGCTATGGACGGGGACGGCCACGAGCAGTACTTC,CSAMDGDGHEQYF
TRBV20-1,.,many,12,TRBJ1-6,TGCAGTGCTAGAGATCTAGTCTCACCCCTCCACTTT,CSARDLVSPLHF
TRBV20-1,.,few,14,TRBJ2-2,TGCAGTGCTAGAGTAAGCCTGAACACCGGGGAGCTGTTTTTT,CSARVSLNTGELFF
TRBV20-1,.,.,10,TRBJ2-1,TGCAGTGCACCACACAATGAGCAGTTCTTC,CSAPHNEQFF
TRBV9,.,.,14,TRBJ2-5,TGTGCCAGCAGCCGTACGACAAGCCAAGAGACCCAGTACTTC,CASSRTTSQETQYF
TRBV6-1,.,few,14,TRBJ2-1,TGTGCCAGCAGCCAGGGGGGCACCTACAATGAGCAGTTCTTC,CASSQGGTYNEQFF
TRBV5-1,.,many,15,TRBJ1-2,TGCGCCAGCAGGGCTCGGGAATTCAGCGGCTATGGCTACACCTTC,CASRAREFSGYGYTF
TRBV7-2,TRBD1,few,15,TRBJ2-3,TGTGCCAGCAGCCCGGGACAGGTGGAATGGAATACGCAGTATTTT,CASSPGQVEWNTQYF
TRBV20-1,TRBD1,.,17,TRBJ2-3,TGCTGTGCTAGAGATCTCGGACAGGGGGTGAGCACAGATACGCAGTATTTT,CCARDLGQGVSTDTQYF
TRBV4-1,.,.,13,TRBJ2-5,TGCGCCAGCAGCCAAAGGACCGTAGAGACCCAGTACTTC,CASSQRTVETQYF
TRBV18,.,.,14,TRBJ2-3,TGTGCCAGCTCACCACCAACGGGGGAAGATACGCAGTATTTT,CASSPPTGEDTQYF
TRBV9,.,few,16,TRBJ1-1,TGTGCCAGCAGCCCCCGACCCGAGGGACTTAACACTGAAGCTTTCTTT,CASSPRPEGLNTEAFF
TRBV20-1,TRBD1,few,14,TRBJ2-7,TGCAGTGCTAGAACCGGGACAGAGAATTACGAGCAGTACTTC,CSARTGTENYEQYF
TRBV6-5,.,few,15,TRBJ1-4,TGTGCCAGCAGTTACGATTGGGGGGCTAATGAAAAACTGTTTTTT,CASSYDWGANEKLFF
TRBV10-3,TRBD1,.,17,TRBJ1-1,TGTGCCATCAGTGAGTCTCATGGACAGGGGCCGAACACTGAAGCTTTCTTT,CAISESHGQGPNTEAFF